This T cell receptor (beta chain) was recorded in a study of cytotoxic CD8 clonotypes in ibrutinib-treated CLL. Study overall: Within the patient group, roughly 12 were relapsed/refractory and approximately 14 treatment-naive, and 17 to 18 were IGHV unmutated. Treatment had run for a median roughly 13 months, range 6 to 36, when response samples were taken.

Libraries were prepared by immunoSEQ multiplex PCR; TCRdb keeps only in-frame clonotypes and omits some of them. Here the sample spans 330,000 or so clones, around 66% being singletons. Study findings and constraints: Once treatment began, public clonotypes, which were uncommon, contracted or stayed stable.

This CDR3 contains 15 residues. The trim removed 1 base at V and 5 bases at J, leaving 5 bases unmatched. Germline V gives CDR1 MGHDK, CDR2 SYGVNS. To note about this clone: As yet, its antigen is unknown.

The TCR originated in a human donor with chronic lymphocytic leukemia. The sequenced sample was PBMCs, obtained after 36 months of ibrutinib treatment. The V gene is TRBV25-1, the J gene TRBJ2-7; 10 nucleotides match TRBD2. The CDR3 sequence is CASSESASGSHEQYF. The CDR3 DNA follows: TGTGCCAGCAGTGAATCGGCTAGCGGGAGTCACGAGCAGTACTTC.